This TCR beta chain was captured in a study of blood T cell repertoires in COVID-19. Across the study: The analysed material was cDNA or gDNA that came from T cells, B-cell-depleted T cells, or PBMCs.

Authors' analysis steps: Amplifying reference gene primers gave estimates of nucleated cell counts. Some clones are missing from TCRdb's copy, which holds only in-frame ones; the method was immunoSEQ multiplex PCR. V and J calls and clone size are given by that table; D and trimming were obtained from the DNA. The sample has about 150,000 clones, approximately 83% seen once; the top ten hold roughly an eighth. Patients of the Seattle cohort, enrolled during active infection, were followed longitudinally. Sequenced material: peripheral blood. The receptor's source is a woman in her fifties or sixties with COVID-19, enrolled during active disease.

The CDR3 spells CATRWQGMDTQYF. As DNA, the CDR3 is TGTGCCACCAGATGGCAGGGCATGGATACGCAGTATTTT. The chain couples TRBV15 to TRBJ2-3; TRBD1 is a possible D gene (5 bases). There are 13 residues in the CDR3. CDR1 LNHNV and CDR2 YYDKDF come from the germline V gene (reference sequence). Deletions cut 6 bases from V and 6 bases from J, with 13 bases between.